This T cell receptor beta chain emerged from a study of blood T cell repertoires in COVID-19 (TCRdb year 2020). In terms of the full investigation: Samples covering the acute and convalescent phases of COVID-19 were provided by collaborators in the United States, Italy and Spain. The material from the prospective study consisted of cDNA or gDNA derived from T cells, B-cell-depleted T cells, or PBMCs. The dataset comprised deeply sampled blood TCRbeta repertoires from subjects exposed to, actively infected with, or recovered from COVID-19. The repertoires were released in a freely available public database intended as a resource for research on the immune response to SARS-CoV-2. Samples came from the ongoing ImmuneRACE study (first 160 participants) plus 1,254 subjects from 6 global collaborators. The sample metadata nearly always contained a de-identified subject ID, COVID-19 status, age in years and sex. HLA class I and class II types, where available, came from metadata supplied by the sample provider rather than from assay-based typing.

As for this clone: Its target antigen remains unknown. Base qualities are not recorded, but no much larger clone differs from it by a single base.

Participants in the prospective study were enrolled through a virtual design, were aged roughly 18 to 95 years, and lived in about 25 United States geographic areas. Cohort assignment in the prospective study relied on participant-reported clinical history from a screening survey and a study questionnaire. Exposed participants were defined as having been in contact with someone with a PCR-confirmed or clinician-diagnosed COVID-19 case within 2 weeks of study entry. In the prospective study, mobile phlebotomists collected whole blood, serum and a nasopharyngeal or oropharyngeal swab from each participant. Participants in the prospective study had the option to provide additional blood draws and questionnaires over an approximately two-month period. Blood samples from the prospective study were shipped frozen or at room temperature prior to DNA extraction. Findings and caveats that apply to the study as a whole: How much clinical and demographic metadata was included differed by source and by participant, and the metadata was provided uncurated.

CDR1 and CDR2 are drawn from the germline V gene (reference sequence): LNHDA, SQIVND. Including cysteine and phenylalanine, the CDR3 has 13 amino acids. CDR3 DNA is the only sequence kept; it has 39 bases, read in frame from the first base. Trimmed from V: 3 bases; trimmed from J: 6 bases; junction bases lacking a gene match: 1. TCRbeta CDR3 regions were amplified from genomic DNA using the immunoSEQ Assay, a bias-controlled multiplex PCR. The study's own analysis went as follows. Within the assay, amplification of reference gene primers was used to estimate how many nucleated cells each sample contained. To quantify the absolute abundance of each unique TCRbeta CDR3 rearrangement, sequence reads were collapsed and filtered. For each sample, productive Simpson clonality was calculated as the square root of Simpson's diversity index across productive rearrangements. TCRdb took over this immuneACCESS table, retaining in-frame rearrangements with V and J assigned. Such tables are incomplete; in checked studies, under half of the missing clones stem from an unresolved V gene, and the remainder is unexplained. V, J and clone size are taken as reported in that table, and D and trimming were inferred from the DNA itself. The sample table shows about 280,000 clones, and under 95% are seen once. The ten largest clones take up approximately 3% of the sample.

Rearrangement joined TRBV19 to TRBJ2-1; 8 central bases correspond to TRBD2. Material for sequencing was PBMCs or T cells enriched from blood (not recorded which). The clonotype was recovered from a man aged 40-49 years who had been exposed to COVID-19. The CDR3 protein is CASSIREGNEQFF. The DNA sequence is TGTGCCAGTAGTATCCGGGAGGGCAATGAGCAGTTCTTC.